The rows below give T cell receptor beta chains drawn from one sample of a study of T cell repertoires in aging, cancer and after chemotherapy. MiXCR, run by TCRdb on the multiplex PCR reads, gives a single entry per CDR3 protein. Among a few thousand distinct CDR3 sequences listed, approximately 55% were seen once. The sequencing sample was made of blood. These receptors all come from a human donor with a blood cancer. Both conserved end residues are part of each CDR3. The D gene is left open where the match is weak. Clone size is stated in some rows and not others, as once, few, many or a class when expanded.

J gene: TRBJ1-2
clone size: few
V gene: TRBV5-4
D gene: -
CDR3 DNA: TGTGCCAGCAGCTTGAAGGGTGGCTACACCTTC
CDR3 protein: CASSLKGGYTF

J gene: TRBJ1-5
clone size: few
V gene: TRBV6-1
D gene: -
CDR3 DNA: TGTGCCACCCTAGATATACACAATAGCAATCAGCCCCAGCATTTT
CDR3 protein: CATLDIHNSNQPQHF

J gene: TRBJ2-7
clone size: -
V gene: TRBV6-6
D gene: TRBD1
CDR3 DNA: TGTGCCAGCATTAGACAGGGGGCACACGAGCAGTACTTC
CDR3 protein: CASIRQGAHEQYF

J gene: TRBJ1-5
clone size: -
V gene: TRBV7-2
D gene: -
CDR3 DNA: TGTGCCAGCAGCTTAGCGAAGGGAAGTCAGCCCCAGCATTTT
CDR3 protein: CASSLAKGSQPQHF

J gene: TRBJ2-7
clone size: -
V gene: TRBV6-5
D gene: TRBD1
CDR3 DNA: TGTGCCAGCAGTTACTCGATTTTAGGACAGGGTTACGAGCAGTACTTC
CDR3 protein: CASSYSILGQGYEQYF

J gene: TRBJ2-7
clone size: -
V gene: TRBV5-6
D gene: -
CDR3 DNA: TGTGCCAGCAGCTACGACTACGAGCAGTACTTC
CDR3 protein: CASSYDYEQYF

J gene: TRBJ1-3
clone size: -
V gene: TRBV7-2
D gene: -
CDR3 DNA: TGTGCCAGCAGCAACACCCTCTCTGGAAACACCATATATTTT
CDR3 protein: CASSNTLSGNTIYF

J gene: TRBJ2-1
clone size: few
V gene: TRBV12-3/TRBV12-4
D gene: TRBD2
CDR3 DNA: TGTGCCAGCAGTTTACAATTCCTAGCGGGGAAACAGTTCTTC
CDR3 protein: CASSLQFLAGKQFF

J gene: TRBJ1-2
clone size: -
V gene: TRBV5-6
D gene: -
CDR3 DNA: TGTGCCAGCAGCCTAACGGTCCAGGACCGCTACACCTTC
CDR3 protein: CASSLTVQDRYTF

J gene: TRBJ2-1
clone size: -
V gene: TRBV5-4
D gene: -
CDR3 DNA: TGTGCCAGCAGCTCGACTGCGTTTTCCTACAATGAGCAGTTCTTC
CDR3 protein: CASSSTAFSYNEQFF

J gene: TRBJ2-2
clone size: -
V gene: TRBV6-5
D gene: TRBD1
CDR3 DNA: TGTGCCAGCAGGCACAGGGGGTCCGGGGAGCTGTTTTTT
CDR3 protein: CASRHRGSGELFF

J gene: TRBJ1-6
clone size: few
V gene: TRBV6-5
D gene: -
CDR3 DNA: TGTGCCAGCAGGGGTAGCCGCTCCTATAATTCACCCCTCCACTTT
CDR3 protein: CASRGSRSYNSPLHF

J gene: TRBJ2-7
clone size: large
V gene: TRBV11-1
D gene: -
CDR3 DNA: TGTGCCAGCAGCTTCTACACCTACGAGCAGTACTTC
CDR3 protein: CASSFYTYEQYF

J gene: TRBJ2-5
clone size: few
V gene: TRBV12-3/TRBV12-4
D gene: -
CDR3 DNA: TGTGCCAGCAGGCGGGCGGAGTGGGAGACCCAGTACTTC
CDR3 protein: CASRRAEWETQYF

J gene: TRBJ2-1
clone size: few
V gene: TRBV6-2/TRBV6-3
D gene: -
CDR3 DNA: TGTGCCAGCGGGAAACTTCACAATGAGCAGTTCTTC
CDR3 protein: CASGKLHNEQFF

J gene: TRBJ1-2
clone size: few
V gene: TRBV5-6
D gene: -
CDR3 DNA: TGTGCCAGCAGCCGCCTAGTTACTAACTATGGCTACACCTTC
CDR3 protein: CASSRLVTNYGYTF

J gene: TRBJ1-2
clone size: few
V gene: TRBV5-6
D gene: -
CDR3 DNA: TGTGCCAGCAGCCGGGACGGATCATTCGGCTACACCTTC
CDR3 protein: CASSRDGSFGYTF

J gene: TRBJ2-5
clone size: -
V gene: TRBV6-5
D gene: TRBD1
CDR3 DNA: TGCGCCAGCAGTACAGGGGGTCACCAAGAGACCCAGTACTTC
CDR3 protein: CASSTGGHQETQYF

J gene: TRBJ2-7
clone size: -
V gene: TRBV4-3
D gene: -
CDR3 DNA: TGCGCCAGCAGCCAAGATACCCGAGGCCTCAAGCAGTACTTC
CDR3 protein: CASSQDTRGLKQYF

J gene: TRBJ2-5
clone size: -
V gene: TRBV6-5
D gene: -
CDR3 DNA: TGTGCCAGCAGGACCGCGGGGCAAGAGACCCAGTACTTC
CDR3 protein: CASRTAGQETQYF

J gene: TRBJ2-6
clone size: few
V gene: TRBV6-5
D gene: -
CDR3 DNA: TGTGCCAGCAGTTATAAAGAGCGCTCTGGGGCCAACGTCCTGACTTTC
CDR3 protein: CASSYKERSGANVLTF

J gene: TRBJ1-6
clone size: -
V gene: TRBV7-4
D gene: TRBD1
CDR3 DNA: TGTGCCAGCATCCCGGACAGGGGGCTCAATTCACCCCTCCACTTT
CDR3 protein: CASIPDRGLNSPLHF

J gene: TRBJ2-7
clone size: -
V gene: TRBV12-3/TRBV12-4
D gene: -
CDR3 DNA: TGTGCTAGTGGCCACACCCTATACGAGCAGTACTTC
CDR3 protein: CASGHTLYEQYF

J gene: TRBJ2-5
clone size: -
V gene: TRBV15
D gene: -
CDR3 DNA: TGTCCCACCAGCAGAGATCTTAGGACCCAGTACTTC
CDR3 protein: CPTSRDLRTQYF

J gene: TRBJ2-3
clone size: -
V gene: TRBV29-1
D gene: TRBD2
CDR3 DNA: TGCAGCGCCCGGACTAGCGGAAGCACAGATACGCAGTATTTT
CDR3 protein: CSARTSGSTDTQYF

J gene: TRBJ2-1
clone size: -
V gene: TRBV12-3/TRBV12-4
D gene: -
CDR3 DNA: TGTGCCAGCAACAATGAGCAGTTCTTC
CDR3 protein: CASNNEQFF

J gene: TRBJ2-5
clone size: -
V gene: TRBV20-1
D gene: TRBD1
CDR3 DNA: TGCAGTGCTAGAGTGGGACAGCAAGAGACCCAGTACTTC
CDR3 protein: CSARVGQQETQYF

J gene: TRBJ2-7
clone size: -
V gene: TRBV6-5
D gene: -
CDR3 DNA: TGTGCCAGCAGTAGCGGGTCCTACGAGCAGTACTTC
CDR3 protein: CASSSGSYEQYF

J gene: TRBJ2-2
clone size: -
V gene: TRBV12-3/TRBV12-4
D gene: TRBD1
CDR3 DNA: TGTGCCAGCAGTCAGGGGGCCGGGGAGCTGTTTTTT
CDR3 protein: CASSQGAGELFF

J gene: TRBJ2-5
clone size: -
V gene: TRBV5-6
D gene: TRBD2
CDR3 DNA: TGTGCCAGCAGCCTGGGACTAGCGGGGGCGGAGACCCAGTACTTC
CDR3 protein: CASSLGLAGAETQYF

J gene: TRBJ2-3
clone size: few
V gene: TRBV12-3/TRBV12-4
D gene: -
CDR3 DNA: TGTGCCAGCAAGGTTGGGGGCACAGATACGCAGTATTTT
CDR3 protein: CASKVGGTDTQYF

J gene: TRBJ2-7
clone size: -
V gene: TRBV6-1
D gene: TRBD1
CDR3 DNA: TGTGCCAGCAACCTACGGACAGGGGACTACGAGCAGTACTTC
CDR3 protein: CASNLRTGDYEQYF

J gene: TRBJ2-7
clone size: -
V gene: TRBV29-1
D gene: -
CDR3 DNA: TGCAGCGTTGAAGATTTAAGACGGTCCTACAATGAGCAGTACTTC
CDR3 protein: CSVEDLRRSYNEQYF

J gene: TRBJ2-3
clone size: -
V gene: TRBV29-1
D gene: -
CDR3 DNA: TGCAGCGTTGAAGGACCACTAGGGGACGATACGCAGTATTTT
CDR3 protein: CSVEGPLGDDTQYF

J gene: TRBJ2-7
clone size: -
V gene: TRBV7-6
D gene: TRBD1
CDR3 DNA: TGCGCCAGCAGCTTGGGACAGTTAATTGTCGAGCAGTACTTC
CDR3 protein: CASSLGQLIVEQYF

J gene: TRBJ2-3
clone size: -
V gene: TRBV12-3/TRBV12-4
D gene: -
CDR3 DNA: TGTGCCAGCAGTTTGGGCGGCGGGGTTGCTAGCACAGATACGCAGTATTTT
CDR3 protein: CASSLGGGVASTDTQYF

J gene: TRBJ1-2
clone size: -
V gene: TRBV19
D gene: -
CDR3 DNA: TGTGCCAGTAGCCCCTCGCGTGTGGGGCTTGGCTACACCTTC
CDR3 protein: CASSPSRVGLGYTF

J gene: TRBJ2-3
clone size: -
V gene: TRBV12-3/TRBV12-4
D gene: TRBD2
CDR3 DNA: TGTGCCAGCAGCTTAGCCAGCGGGGGTCCAGATACGCAGTATTTT
CDR3 protein: CASSLASGGPDTQYF

J gene: TRBJ2-2
clone size: few
V gene: TRBV30
D gene: TRBD2
CDR3 DNA: TGTGCCTGGAGTGTACGGGGACTAGCGGAAACCGGGGAGCTGTTTTTT
CDR3 protein: CAWSVRGLAETGELFF

J gene: TRBJ1-2
clone size: -
V gene: TRBV20-1
D gene: -
CDR3 DNA: TGCAGTGCTAGGCAGGGCGATGGCTACACCTTC
CDR3 protein: CSARQGDGYTF

J gene: TRBJ1-2
clone size: few
V gene: TRBV6-1
D gene: -
CDR3 DNA: TGTGCCAGCAGTGAGTCGGGCAGGGCCTATGGCTACACCTTC
CDR3 protein: CASSESGRAYGYTF

J gene: TRBJ2-3
clone size: few
V gene: TRBV6-5
D gene: TRBD2
CDR3 DNA: TGTGCCGTCGGCGGACTAAGCGGGGGTAGCACAGATACGCAGTATTTT
CDR3 protein: CAVGGLSGGSTDTQYF

J gene: TRBJ2-1
clone size: few
V gene: TRBV6-5
D gene: TRBD2
CDR3 DNA: TGTGCCAGCAGTTCCTCGACTAGCGGGGGGGGCAATGAGCAGTTCTTC
CDR3 protein: CASSSSTSGGGNEQFF

J gene: TRBJ1-6
clone size: large
V gene: TRBV6-5
D gene: TRBD1
CDR3 DNA: TGTGCCAGCAGTTCCGACAGGGTAATTCACTTT
CDR3 protein: CASSSDRVIHF

J gene: TRBJ1-1
clone size: -
V gene: TRBV6-6
D gene: -
CDR3 DNA: TGTGCCAGCAGACCCGGCTTCATGAACACTGAAGCTTTCTTT
CDR3 protein: CASRPGFMNTEAFF

J gene: TRBJ1-5
clone size: -
V gene: TRBV6-1
D gene: -
CDR3 DNA: TGTGCCAGCAGCCCCGAGGAAGGAACGTCCCAGCCCCAGCATTTT
CDR3 protein: CASSPEEGTSQPQHF

J gene: TRBJ1-1
clone size: -
V gene: TRBV7-6
D gene: -
CDR3 DNA: TGTGCCAGCAGCCTGCAGGAAAACACTGAAGCTTTCTTT
CDR3 protein: CASSLQENTEAFF

J gene: TRBJ1-2
clone size: -
V gene: TRBV7-9
D gene: -
CDR3 DNA: TGTGCCAGCAGCTTATCAGGGACGCATGGCTACACCTTC
CDR3 protein: CASSLSGTHGYTF

J gene: TRBJ2-7
clone size: -
V gene: TRBV12-3/TRBV12-4
D gene: -
CDR3 DNA: TGTGCCAGCAGTTTCGTTGGCCAAATTTCCTACGAGCAGTACTTC
CDR3 protein: CASSFVGQISYEQYF

J gene: TRBJ1-3
clone size: few
V gene: TRBV30
D gene: -
CDR3 DNA: TGTGCCTGGAGTGAAAGGGGGTCGGGAAACACCATATATTTT
CDR3 protein: CAWSERGSGNTIYF

J gene: TRBJ2-5
clone size: once
V gene: TRBV6-1
D gene: TRBD1
CDR3 DNA: TGTGCCAGCAGACCGGGACAGGGCTTC
CDR3 protein: CASRPGQGF

J gene: TRBJ1-1
clone size: -
V gene: TRBV6-5
D gene: -
CDR3 DNA: TGTGCCAGCAGTGTGACACTGAACACTGAAGCTTTCTTT
CDR3 protein: CASSVTLNTEAFF

J gene: TRBJ2-7
clone size: -
V gene: TRBV12-3/TRBV12-4
D gene: -
CDR3 DNA: TGTGCCAGCAGTTCCTACCAAGGACGGCAGTACTTC
CDR3 protein: CASSSYQGRQYF

J gene: TRBJ2-7
clone size: -
V gene: TRBV20-1
D gene: -
CDR3 DNA: TGCAGTGCTTGGGACACTACAGACTACGAGCAGTACTTC
CDR3 protein: CSAWDTTDYEQYF

J gene: TRBJ1-1
clone size: -
V gene: TRBV7-2
D gene: -
CDR3 DNA: TGTGCCAGCAGCGCACCACCCTCACGGGTGAACACTGAAGCTTTCTTT
CDR3 protein: CASSAPPSRVNTEAFF